These T cell receptor beta chains were read from a single sample in a study of T-cell reconstitution after alpha-beta-depleted transplantation in children. TCRdb called the PCR reads again in MiXCR, with one record for every CDR3 protein. The sample lists about 870,000 distinct CDR3 sequences, under 20% seen once, with around 5.3% in the top ten. The source material was PBMCs, mostly from graft donor cells, sampled 360 days after TCRalphabeta/CD19-depleted stem cell transplant. The source of these receptors is a male patient aged 5 to 17 who had a stem cell transplant for acute lymphoblastic leukemia, so the T cells may come from the graft donor. Both conserved end residues are part of each CDR3. Fields, in order: D gene, V gene, J gene, CDR3 length, clone size, CDR3 DNA, CDR3 protein. D genes are given only for firm matches. Part of the rows lack a size; the others show once, few, many or a class for expanded clones.

D gene: TRBD1; V gene: TRBV24-1; J gene: TRBJ2-4; CDR3 length: 17; clone size: few; CDR3 DNA: TGTGCCACCAGTGATTATCCGGGACAGAAAGCCAAAAACATTCAGTACTTC; CDR3 protein: CATSDYPGQKAKNIQYF
D gene: TRBD2; V gene: TRBV18; J gene: TRBJ2-5; CDR3 length: 20; clone size: few; CDR3 DNA: TGTGCCAGCTCACCAAGGTTGACTTCACGCGGGAGGGCTCCGGGAGAGACCCAGTACTTC; CDR3 protein: CASSPRLTSRGRAPGETQYF
D gene: TRBD2; V gene: TRBV7-2; J gene: TRBJ2-5; CDR3 length: 15; clone size: -; CDR3 DNA: TGTGCCAGCAGCTCGCCTAGCGGGAGGACGGAGACCCAGTACTTC; CDR3 protein: CASSSPSGRTETQYF
D gene: TRBD1; V gene: TRBV10-3; J gene: TRBJ2-7; CDR3 length: 16; clone size: few; CDR3 DNA: TGTGCCATCAGTGCCGGGACAGGGGCCCGCTCCTACGAGCAGTACTTC; CDR3 protein: CAISAGTGARSYEQYF
D gene: TRBD2; V gene: TRBV4-1; J gene: TRBJ2-1; CDR3 length: 15; clone size: few; CDR3 DNA: TGCGCCAGCAGCCAACCGACTAGCGGGAGGGCTGATCGGTTCTTC; CDR3 protein: CASSQPTSGRADRFF
D gene: TRBD1; V gene: TRBV5-1; J gene: TRBJ1-2; CDR3 length: 15; clone size: few; CDR3 DNA: TGCGCCAGCAGCTTAGGACAGGCTACTAACTATGGCTACACCTTC; CDR3 protein: CASSLGQATNYGYTF
D gene: -; V gene: TRBV4-1; J gene: TRBJ2-7; CDR3 length: 15; clone size: few; CDR3 DNA: TGCGCCAGCAGCCACTATCCCTTCGGTGTCTACGAGCAGTACTTC; CDR3 protein: CASSHYPFGVYEQYF
D gene: TRBD1; V gene: TRBV12-3/TRBV12-4; J gene: TRBJ1-6; CDR3 length: 15; clone size: few; CDR3 DNA: TGTGCCAGCAGGCAAACCGGGACAGCTAATTCACCCCTCCACTTT; CDR3 protein: CASRQTGTANSPLHF
D gene: TRBD1; V gene: TRBV25-1; J gene: TRBJ1-1; CDR3 length: 14; clone size: few; CDR3 DNA: TGTGCCAGCAGTGCGGACAGGGTGCATGCTGAAGCTTTCTTT; CDR3 protein: CASSADRVHAEAFF
D gene: TRBD1; V gene: TRBV7-8; J gene: TRBJ2-4; CDR3 length: 18; clone size: many; CDR3 DNA: TGTGCCAGCAGTGGGATAAAAAACAGGGGGCCTCTTCTATACATTCAGTACTTC; CDR3 protein: CASSGIKNRGPLLYIQYF
D gene: -; V gene: TRBV12-3/TRBV12-4; J gene: TRBJ2-2; CDR3 length: 15; clone size: few; CDR3 DNA: TGTGCCAGCAGTTTTTTAGGGATTTGGGGCGGGGAGCTGTTTTTT; CDR3 protein: CASSFLGIWGGELFF
D gene: -; V gene: TRBV4-1; J gene: TRBJ1-6; CDR3 length: 16; clone size: many; CDR3 DNA: TGCGCCAGCAGCCAAGACGGGGTGACGAGGAATTCACCCCTCCACTTT; CDR3 protein: CASSQDGVTRNSPLHF
D gene: TRBD1; V gene: TRBV29-1; J gene: TRBJ1-1; CDR3 length: 14; clone size: many; CDR3 DNA: TGCAGCGTCCCCGGACAGGGTGTGAACACTGAAGCTTTCTTT; CDR3 protein: CSVPGQGVNTEAFF
D gene: TRBD2; V gene: TRBV5-1; J gene: TRBJ2-1; CDR3 length: 16; clone size: -; CDR3 DNA: TGCGCCAGCAGCCCCCCCGGGCTAGCGGCACACAATGAGCAGTTCTTC; CDR3 protein: CASSPPGLAAHNEQFF
D gene: -; V gene: TRBV7-2; J gene: TRBJ2-3; CDR3 length: 13; clone size: -; CDR3 DNA: TGTGCCAGCAGCTCAGGGCTGGGGGATACGCAGTATTTT; CDR3 protein: CASSSGLGDTQYF
D gene: -; V gene: TRBV9; J gene: TRBJ2-1; CDR3 length: 14; clone size: few; CDR3 DNA: TGTGCCAGCAGCTCCCAAGGACCGGACAATGAGCAGTTCTTC; CDR3 protein: CASSSQGPDNEQFF
D gene: -; V gene: TRBV5-6; J gene: TRBJ2-3; CDR3 length: 14; clone size: many; CDR3 DNA: TGTGCCAGCAGCTCTACCACCCAAGGAGATACGCAGTATTTT; CDR3 protein: CASSSTTQGDTQYF
D gene: -; V gene: TRBV12-3/TRBV12-4; J gene: TRBJ2-1; CDR3 length: 14; clone size: -; CDR3 DNA: TGTGCCAGCAGTAAGGGAAGCTCCTACAATGAGCAGTTCTTC; CDR3 protein: CASSKGSSYNEQFF
D gene: -; V gene: TRBV4-1; J gene: TRBJ2-1; CDR3 length: 15; clone size: few; CDR3 DNA: TGCGCCAGCAGCCCTCAAAAGAGCTCCTACAATGAGCAGTTCTTC; CDR3 protein: CASSPQKSSYNEQFF
D gene: TRBD2; V gene: TRBV5-1; J gene: TRBJ2-7; CDR3 length: 16; clone size: few; CDR3 DNA: TGCGCCAGCAGCCCCGGGTCACTAGCGGCCCTCGTGGAGCAGTACTTC; CDR3 protein: CASSPGSLAALVEQYF
D gene: TRBD2; V gene: TRBV12-3/TRBV12-4; J gene: TRBJ2-1; CDR3 length: 17; clone size: -; CDR3 DNA: TGTGCCAGCAGTTTTCCGAAGGCTAGCGGTTACTACAATGAGCAGTTCTTC; CDR3 protein: CASSFPKASGYYNEQFF
D gene: TRBD1; V gene: TRBV4-1; J gene: TRBJ2-7; CDR3 length: 16; clone size: few; CDR3 DNA: TGCGCCAGCAGCCAAGCGGGACAGGTTGCCCCCTACGAGCAGTACTTC; CDR3 protein: CASSQAGQVAPYEQYF